Detailed here is one TCR beta chain. Its cognate antigen is unknown. The data are from a study of cytomegalovirus exposure and HLA in healthy donors. The study, taken as a whole, reports: Most TCRs appeared rarely, but some public TCRs recurred in many donors. The CMV antigen specificity of a few CMV-associated chains was confirmed through in vitro analysis.

With 60 Vbeta and 13 Jbeta primers, the PCR was carried out. The table came from immunoSEQ multiplex PCR; TCRdb's copy has only in-frame clones and leaves some out. The sample records roughly 250,000 clones, roughly 81% being singletons. Germline CDR1 SGHTA, CDR2 FQGNSA. V lost 5 bases to trimming and J lost 10 bases; unmatched junction nucleotides: 13. The CDR3 is made up of 15 amino acids. The sample comprised PBMCs. The source of this sequence is a woman in her 40s in good health and CMV-seropositive. The chain uses TRBV7-2 and TRBJ1-1; TRBD1 matches 10 bases. The CDR3 is CASSPRQGTGVIAFF. In DNA form, the CDR3 reads TGTGCCAGCAGCCCGCGCCAAGGGACAGGGGTGATAGCTTTCTTT.